This T cell receptor (beta chain) was sequenced in a study of Ad26.COV2.S vaccination and SARS-CoV-2 variants. Study-wide context: Donor was one of the participants in the Ad26.COV2.S arm of the COV1001 trial. The study gave Ad26.COV2.S intramuscularly, once or twice 56 days apart.

Repertoires were generated with immunoSEQ multiplex PCR, while TCRdb's copy carries only in-frame clones and drops some. The sample has about 440,000 clones; roughly 85% are singletons. A word on this clone: Its specificity is not known.

Germline V gene data show CDR1 as SGHTA and CDR2 as FQGNSA. Between the trimmed V and J ends, which lost 5 bases and 14 bases, there was a span of 19 bases. The CDR3 extends over 13 amino acids. Study results and limitations: Vaccine recipients showed a spike-specific TCR breadth that was higher than in placebo recipients. It is possible that the TCR breadth and depth analyses underestimated the total T cell responses.

Treatment described: around 19 received Ad26.COV2.S at low or high dose, single or two shots; 5 received placebo; per-sample allocation not given. The samples were gathered on day 63 after the first injection of vaccine or placebo. The TCR comes from a person aged 18-60 years who received the Ad26.COV2.S COVID-19 vaccine or a placebo. The sequencing here drew on peripheral blood, taken in a trial of Ad26.COV2.S vaccine versus placebo. The chain links TRBV7-2 to TRBJ2-1, with D perhaps TRBD2 (5 bases). CDR3 coding DNA: TGTGCCAGCAGCCCCTCCGGCGCGCTGAGGGAGTTCTTC. The encoded protein is CASSPSGALREFF.